The 12 T cell receptor beta chains below come from one sample, sequenced in a study of cytomegalovirus exposure and HLA in healthy donors. Both 60 Vbeta primers and 13 Jbeta primers went into the PCR. Method: immunoSEQ multiplex PCR; TCRdb's copy keeps in-frame clones and lacks some. Among roughly 110,000 clones listed, about two thirds were seen once. What was sequenced was PBMCs. Receptors originate from a boy between 10 and 17 years old in good health and CMV-seronegative.

The chain couples TRBV11-2 to TRBJ2-7; tentatively, D is TRBD1 (5 bases). This CDR3 is built from 13 residues. Germline lookup yields CDR1 SGHAT and CDR2 FQNNGV. Between the trimmed V and J ends, which lost 4 bases and 3 bases, there was a span of 10 bases. CDR3 DNA sequence: TGTGCCAGCAGCTGGAATCAGGGCTACGAGCAGTACTTC. Translating gives CASSWNQGYEQYF.

The V and J genes are TRBV27 and TRBJ2-7; the D gene is possibly TRBD2 (5 bases). Germline CDR1 MNHEY, CDR2 SMNVEV (reference sequence). CDR3 length equals 14 residues. V lost 2 bases and J lost 2, with 10 bases in between. The CDR3 is CASSLAVEAYEQYF. In DNA, the CDR3 is TGTGCCAGCAGTTTAGCTGTGGAGGCCTACGAGCAGTACTTC.

Only a few counts were recorded for this clone. V is TRBV5-1 and J is TRBJ2-7; 10 bases agree with TRBD2. CDR3 length: 15 amino acids. Germline V gene sequence: CDR1 SGHRS, CDR2 YFSETQ. V lost 1 base and J lost 2; bases outside the gene matches: 3. The CDR3 sequence is CASSLTSGAPYEQYF. The CDR3 DNA reads as TGCGCCAGCAGCTTGACTAGCGGGGCCCCCTACGAGCAGTACTTC.

V usage is TRBV5-1 and J usage is TRBJ2-3; TRBD1 agrees at 7 bases. This CDR3 region has 13 residues. From germline, CDR1 is SGHRS and CDR2 YFSETQ. V shed 4 bases and J 4 bases; nucleotides not matched to a gene: 3. The CDR3: CASSAGQADTQYF. CDR3 coding DNA: TGCGCCAGCAGCGCCGGACAGGCAGATACGCAGTATTTT.

V is TRBV4-1 and J is TRBJ2-6; D call uncertain. Germline CDR1 is MGHRA and CDR2 is YSYEKL. This CDR3 region has 17 residues. V lost 1 base and J lost 0, with 10 bases in between. CDR3 region: CASSQGRVRSGANVLTF. The CDR3 DNA sequence: TGCGCCAGCAGCCAAGGTCGGGTCCGCTCTGGGGCCAACGTCCTGACTTTC.

V is TRBV4-1 and J is TRBJ2-7; 7 bases fit TRBD1. This CDR3 spans 15 amino acids. J gave up 2 bases and V 4 bases, and 8 bases lay outside the gene matches. Germline CDR1 reads MGHRA; CDR2 reads YSYEKL. The CDR3 sequence is CASSLIRGLPYEQYF. In DNA form, the CDR3 reads TGCGCCAGCAGCCTTATCAGGGGGTTGCCCTACGAGCAGTACTTC.

The rearrangement joins TRBV5-8 to TRBJ1-5; 9 bases line up with TRBD1. Germline CDR1 SGHTS, CDR2 YDEGEE. Trimming took 0 bases from V and 5 from J; bases not matched to a gene: 0. The CDR3 consists of 14 residues. Written as DNA, the CDR3 is TGTGCCAGCAGCTTGGGGACAGGGGATCAGCCCCAGCATTTT. Its translation is CASSLGTGDQPQHF.

The chain combines TRBV28 with TRBJ1-5; 7 nucleotides match TRBD1. The V and J ends lost 3 bases and 4 bases, in that order; junction bases with no gene match: 12. The CDR3 spans 17 residues. Germline values: CDR1 MDHEN, CDR2 SYDVKM. Here the CDR3 reads CASSFPGYRGRNQPQHF. In nucleotides, the CDR3 is TGTGCCAGCAGTTTTCCTGGATACAGGGGACGGAATCAGCCCCAGCATTTT. Full variable domain (rest looked up from reference TRBV28 and TRBJ1-5): DVKVTQSSRYLVKRTGEKVFLECVQDMDHENMFWYRQDPGLGLRLIYFSYDVKMKEKGDIPEGYSVSREKKERFSLILESASTNQTSMYLCASSFPGYRGRNQPQHFGDGTRLSIL.

V is TRBV7-6 and J is TRBJ2-2, with a possible D match to TRBD1 (7 bases). The V gene's germline CDR1 is SGHVS and CDR2 FNYEAQ. The CDR3 extends over 15 amino acids. The V end lost 3 bases, the J end lost 6 bases, and 14 bases lay between the germline ends. CDR3 residues: CASSLEGARPGELFF. The CDR3 DNA reads as TGTGCCAGCAGCTTGGAGGGGGCGCGCCCCGGGGAGCTGTTTTTT.

The chain couples TRBV28 to TRBJ2-7, with TRBD1 matching over 7 bases. Germline V gene lookup returns CDR1 MDHEN and CDR2 SYDVKM. The CDR3 has 14 residues. V shed 5 bases and J 0 bases; nucleotides not matched to a gene: 4. DNA of the CDR3: TGTGCCAGCAGTCCAGGGACAGACTCCTACGAGCAGTACTTC. The encoded protein is CASSPGTDSYEQYF. The full variable domain, with the rest looked up from reference TRBV28 and TRBJ2-7, is DVKVTQSSRYLVKRTGEKVFLECVQDMDHENMFWYRQDPGLGLRLIYFSYDVKMKEKGDIPEGYSVSREKKERFSLILESASTNQTSMYLCASSPGTDSYEQYFGPGTRLTVT.

The chain employs TRBV7-2 and TRBJ2-3; 11 bases are shared with TRBD2. This CDR3 contains 17 residues. CDR1 is SGHTA and CDR2 is FQGNSA in the germline V gene. Germline trimming cut 3 bases from V and 0 bases from J; bases unmatched to any gene: 5. The CDR3, as DNA: TGTGCCAGCAGCTTCATAGCGGGGGGGCTTAGCACAGATACGCAGTATTTT. Translating gives CASSFIAGGLSTDTQYF.

The V and J genes are TRBV30 and TRBJ2-5; 14 nucleotides match TRBD2. With 6 bases clipped from V and 5 bases from J, the junction kept 11 bases outside the gene matches. This CDR3 has 16 amino acids. Germline-derived CDR1 and CDR2 are GTSNPN and SVGIG (reference sequence). The CDR3 region has the DNA TGTGCCTGCGATTTGGGACTAGCGGGAGACCGTGAGACCCAGTACTTC. Its translation: CACDLGLAGDRETQYF.